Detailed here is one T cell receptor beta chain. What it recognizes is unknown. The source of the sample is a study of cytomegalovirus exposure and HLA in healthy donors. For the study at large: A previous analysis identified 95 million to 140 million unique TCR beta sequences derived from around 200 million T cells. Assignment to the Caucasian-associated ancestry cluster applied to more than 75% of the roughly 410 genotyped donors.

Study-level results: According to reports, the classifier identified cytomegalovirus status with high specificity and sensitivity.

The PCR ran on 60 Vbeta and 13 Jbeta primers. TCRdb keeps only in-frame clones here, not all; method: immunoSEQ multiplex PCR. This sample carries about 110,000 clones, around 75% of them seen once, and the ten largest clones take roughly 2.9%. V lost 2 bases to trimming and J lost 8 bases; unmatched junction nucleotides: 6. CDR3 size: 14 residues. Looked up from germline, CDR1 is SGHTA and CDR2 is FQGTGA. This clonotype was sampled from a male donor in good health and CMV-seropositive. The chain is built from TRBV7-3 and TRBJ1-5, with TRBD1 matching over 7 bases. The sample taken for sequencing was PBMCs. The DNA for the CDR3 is TGTGCCAGCAGCTTATCAGGGGGATTGGAGCCCCAGCATTTT. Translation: CASSLSGGLEPQHF.